The following is a T cell receptor beta chain sequence with its context. Time point described: patch test 3, about 24 weeks after DPC sensitization. Stated treatment: therapeutic diphenylcyclopropenone sensitization with weekly scalp DPC. Whole blood that had not been fractionated was the source of extracted total RNA. The data were taken from a study of human T cells and chemical hapten exposure. At the level of the study: Upper-back patches of 0.01% DPC were read at 6 days.

Within the library, unique molecular identifiers were attached to each individual cDNA molecule. TCRdb called the RACE reads again in MiXCR, with one record for every CDR3 protein. Of 100,000 to 120,000 distinct CDR3 sequences detected, 30% to 35% appear once; the ten largest clones hold around 2.8%. The sequence derives from a man aged 40-49 years with alopecia areata. Some clones in this sample may be carry-over from other donors' samples. The specimen comprised whole blood, sampled in connection with sensitization to the hapten diphenylcyclopropenone (DPC).

The CDR3 DNA follows: TGCAGCGTTGAGTTGGGTTTGAGCTCCTACGAGCAGTACTTC. It translates to CSVELGLSSYEQYF. This chain links TRBV29-1 with TRBJ2-7; D not resolved. Germline loops: CDR1 SQVTM, CDR2 ANQGSEA. This CDR3 comprises 14 residues. The V end was cut by 3 bases, the J end by 0 bases, with 12 bases between.